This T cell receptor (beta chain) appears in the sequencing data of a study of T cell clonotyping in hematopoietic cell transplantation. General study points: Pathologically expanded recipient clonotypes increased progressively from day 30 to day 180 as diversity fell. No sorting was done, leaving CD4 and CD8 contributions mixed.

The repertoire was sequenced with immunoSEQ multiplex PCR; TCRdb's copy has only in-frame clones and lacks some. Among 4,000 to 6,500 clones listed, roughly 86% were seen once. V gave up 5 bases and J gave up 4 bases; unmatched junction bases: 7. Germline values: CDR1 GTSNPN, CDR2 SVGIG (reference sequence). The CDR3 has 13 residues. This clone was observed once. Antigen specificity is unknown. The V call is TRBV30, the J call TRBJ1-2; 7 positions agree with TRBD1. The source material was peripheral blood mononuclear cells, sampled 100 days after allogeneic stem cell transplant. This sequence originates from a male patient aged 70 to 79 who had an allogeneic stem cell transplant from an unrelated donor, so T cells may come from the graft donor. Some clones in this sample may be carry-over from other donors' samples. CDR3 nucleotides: TGTGCCTGGGACACAGGGGATTCCTATGGCTACACCTTC. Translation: CAWDTGDSYGYTF.